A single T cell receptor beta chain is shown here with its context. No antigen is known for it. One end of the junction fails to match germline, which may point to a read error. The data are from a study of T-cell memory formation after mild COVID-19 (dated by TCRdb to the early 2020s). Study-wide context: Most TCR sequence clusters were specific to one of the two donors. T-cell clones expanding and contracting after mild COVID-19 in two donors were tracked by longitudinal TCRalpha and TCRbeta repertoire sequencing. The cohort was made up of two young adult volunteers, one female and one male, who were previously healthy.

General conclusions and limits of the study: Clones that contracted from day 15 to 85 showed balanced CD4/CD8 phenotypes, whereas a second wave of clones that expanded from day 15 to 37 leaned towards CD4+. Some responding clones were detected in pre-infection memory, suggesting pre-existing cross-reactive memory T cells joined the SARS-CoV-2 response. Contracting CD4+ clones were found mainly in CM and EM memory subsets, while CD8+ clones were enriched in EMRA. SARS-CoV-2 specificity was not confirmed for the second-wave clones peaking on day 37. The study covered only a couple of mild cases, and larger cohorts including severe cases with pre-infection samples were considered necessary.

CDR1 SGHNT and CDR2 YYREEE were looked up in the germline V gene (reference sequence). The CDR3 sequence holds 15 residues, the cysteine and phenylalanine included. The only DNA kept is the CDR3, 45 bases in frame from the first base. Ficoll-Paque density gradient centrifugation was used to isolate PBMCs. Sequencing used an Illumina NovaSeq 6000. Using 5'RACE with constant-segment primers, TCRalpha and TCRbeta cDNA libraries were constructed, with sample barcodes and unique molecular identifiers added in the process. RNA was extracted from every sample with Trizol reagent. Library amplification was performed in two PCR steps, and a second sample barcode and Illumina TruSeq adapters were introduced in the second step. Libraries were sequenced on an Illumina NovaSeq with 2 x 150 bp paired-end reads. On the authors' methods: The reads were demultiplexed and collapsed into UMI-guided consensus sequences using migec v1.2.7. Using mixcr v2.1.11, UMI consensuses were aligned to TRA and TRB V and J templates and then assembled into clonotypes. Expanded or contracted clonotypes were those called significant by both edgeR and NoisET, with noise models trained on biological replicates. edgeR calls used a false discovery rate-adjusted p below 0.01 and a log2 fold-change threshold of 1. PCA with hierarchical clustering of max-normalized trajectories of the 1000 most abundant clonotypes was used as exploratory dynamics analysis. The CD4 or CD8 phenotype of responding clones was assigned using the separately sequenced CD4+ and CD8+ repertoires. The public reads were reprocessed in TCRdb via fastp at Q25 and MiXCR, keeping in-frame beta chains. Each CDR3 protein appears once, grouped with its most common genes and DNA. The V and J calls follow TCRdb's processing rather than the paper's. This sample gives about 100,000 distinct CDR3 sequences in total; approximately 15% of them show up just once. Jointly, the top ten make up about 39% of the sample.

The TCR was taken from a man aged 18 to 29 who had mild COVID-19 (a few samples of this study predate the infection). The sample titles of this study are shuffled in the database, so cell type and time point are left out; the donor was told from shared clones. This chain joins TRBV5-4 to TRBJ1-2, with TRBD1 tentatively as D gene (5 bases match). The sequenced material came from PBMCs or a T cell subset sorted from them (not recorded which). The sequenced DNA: TGTGCCAGCAGCTTGGAAGATGACAGCTTCTATTGCTACACCTTC. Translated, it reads CASSLEDDSFYCYTF.